This TCR beta chain was retrieved from a study of shared clonotypes between healthy human individuals. Looking at the study overall: The cohort had two women and a few men, ages 18 to 49.

Deep-level settings were used for running the assay. When replicate PCRs were run on sorted subsets, they used 150 to 250 ng DNA, about 30,000 T cell genomes. Repertoires were generated with immunoSEQ multiplex PCR, while TCRdb's copy carries only in-frame clones and drops some. The table has some 2,500,000 clones, more than 85% seen once; the top ten hold 0.36%. Findings of the study overall: Generation probabilities of non-shared clonotypes were lower (relative to those shared by all four donors).

On this clone: No antigen is known for it.

The CDR3 has 15 amino acids. Trimming cost V 4 bases and J 4 bases, with 14 bases left between them. The germline V gene has CDR1 SGHTA and CDR2 FQGTGA. Sequenced: naive CD4+ T cells from PBMCs. Subset noted: CD45RA+ positively selected. This rearrangement joins TRBV7-3 to TRBJ2-1; the D call may be TRBD1 or TRBD2 (5 bases each). The TCR originated in a man in his late teens or twenties in good health. Some clones in this sample may be carry-over from other donors' samples. This CDR3 reads CASSSRGGRYNEQFF. The CDR3 region has the DNA TGTGCCAGCAGCTCTCGGGGCGGAAGATACAATGAGCAGTTCTTC.